The clone carrying this T cell receptor beta chain was seen just once. What it binds is unknown. This sample stems from a study of OX40 agonist ivuxolimab in advanced cancers. Study information: Earlier treatment with anti-PD-1, anti-PD-L1 or anti-CTLA-4 was permitted, and 35% to 45% had received some. Overall study results and limits: In CD8+ T cells, expanded clones were on average more numerous than in CD4+.

This CDR3 region has 14 residues. Germline V lookup: CDR1 SGHVS, CDR2 FQNEAQ. With 2 bases removed from V and 5 bases from J, the gap between germline ends came to 10 bases. Using immunoSEQ multiplex PCR, the repertoire was profiled, and TCRdb retains in-frame clones only, with some absent. The table shows tens of thousands of clones, with approximately 90% occurring only once. The TCR comes from an adult with an advanced solid tumor such as melanoma, head and neck, liver or kidney cancer. Here the sequenced sample was CD4+ or CD8+ T cells sorted from blood, taken in a trial of the OX40 agonist ivuxolimab. This sequence joins TRBV7-8 and TRBJ1-5; tentatively, D is TRBD1 (5 bases). The CDR3 bases are TGTGCCAGCAGCTTATCAGGGTGGCATCAGCCCCAGCATTTT. Its protein is CASSLSGWHQPQHF.